This TCR beta chain was captured by sequencing in a study of CXCR3-negative and CXCR3-positive naive CD8 T cells. Through 5' RACE with UMI labels, the TRB cDNA libraries were prepared. TCRdb reanalyzed the 5' RACE reads and collapses them to one entry per CDR3 protein, without DNA. This sample's table has roughly 89,000 distinct CDR3 sequences. The CDR3 totals 13 residues. Material: naive CXCR3- CD8+ T cells from blood. As to subset: CD45RO-CCR7+CD27+CD95- naive CD8+ T cells lacking CXCR3 (TNR3-). This clonotype was obtained from a human donor in good health. Some clones in this sample may be carry-over from other donors' samples. This sequence joins TRBV12-3 or TRBV12-4 and TRBJ1-2; the TCRdb call, TRBD1, lacks DNA for checking. CDR3 sequence: CASTPRGDYGYTF.